The clone carrying this T cell receptor (beta chain) is labeled medium-sized. Its antigen is unknown. V gave up 5 bases and J gave up 1 base; unmatched junction bases: 6. This CDR3 has 15 amino acids. CDR1 and CDR2 from the germline V gene are SGHAT and FQNNGV. This specimen comes from a study of HIV-infected patients and healthy controls. Around 450 ng RNA was reverse transcribed with alpha and beta constant-region primers. Alpha and beta chain libraries were made separately by chain-specific third strand synthesis with multiplexing indices. TCRdb re-called the 5' RACE reads with MiXCR, one entry per CDR3 protein. The sample records some 9,800 distinct CDR3 sequences, 7.5% to 9% being singletons. Whole blood was used without fractionation, so all unsorted peripheral T cells were included. Overall study findings and caveats: Eight alpha and eight beta V genes differed significantly in mean usage between HIV-infected patients and controls. CDR3 sharing between individuals was lower in HIV-infected patients than in healthy controls.

The receptor was isolated from an adult in good health. Sequencing was performed on blood. The chain links TRBV11-2 to TRBJ2-3, with TRBD2 identical over 7 bases. In DNA, the CDR3 is TGTGCCAGCAGCACCACTCTAGCGGGCACAGATACGCAGTATTTT. It specifies CASSTTLAGTDTQYF.